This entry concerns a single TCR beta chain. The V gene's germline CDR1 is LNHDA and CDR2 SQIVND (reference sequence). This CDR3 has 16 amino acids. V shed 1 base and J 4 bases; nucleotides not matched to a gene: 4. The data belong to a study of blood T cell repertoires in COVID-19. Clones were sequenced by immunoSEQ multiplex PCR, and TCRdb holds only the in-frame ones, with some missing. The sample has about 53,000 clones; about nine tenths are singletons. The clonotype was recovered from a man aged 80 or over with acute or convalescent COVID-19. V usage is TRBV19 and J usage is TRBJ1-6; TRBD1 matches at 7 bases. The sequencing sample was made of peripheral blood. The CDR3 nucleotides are TGTGCCAGTAGTATAGGGCGGACAGGATATAATTCACCCCTCCACTTT. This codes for CASSIGRTGYNSPLHF.